This entry lists 32 T cell receptor beta chains sequenced from one sample in a study of T cell responses to AZD1222 COVID-19 vaccine. The method was immunoSEQ multiplex PCR; TCRdb's version includes in-frame clones alone and lacks a portion of them. The table has tens of thousands of clones, about four fifths seen once; the top ten hold over 20%. The sequences come from peripheral blood, collected on day 0 of AZD1222 vaccination. The receptors originated from an adult in good health.

The V gene is TRBV15, the J gene TRBJ2-1, with 7 bases matching TRBD2. Trimming removed 3 bases from V and 2 bases from J; junction bases left unmatched: 7. CDR1 is LNHNV and CDR2 is YYDKDF in the germline V gene (reference sequence). This CDR3 has 16 residues. The CDR3 sequence is CATSRVLATTYNEQFF. The DNA for the CDR3 is TGTGCCACCAGCAGGGTACTAGCGACCACCTACAATGAGCAGTTCTTC. The complete variable domain, with remaining parts taken from reference TRBV15 and TRBJ2-1, reads DAMVIQNPRYQVTQFGKPVTLSCSQTLNHNVMYWYQQKSSQAPKLLFHYYDKDFNNEADTPDNFQSRRPNTSFCFLDIRSPGLGDTAMYLCATSRVLATTYNEQFFGPGTRLTVL.

The V gene is TRBV10-3, the J gene TRBJ2-5, with D possibly TRBD2 on 5 matching bases. The ends were cut back, 4 bases at V and 3 bases at J, with 9 bases in the middle. The CDR3 has 13 amino acids. The germline CDR1 and CDR2 sequences are ENHRY and SYGVKD. As DNA, the CDR3 is TGTGCCATCAGTGTTTCAGCGGAAGAGACCCAGTACTTC. This gives the protein CAISVSAEETQYF.

This chain links TRBV18 with TRBJ2-3; tentatively, D is TRBD1 (5 bases). The CDR3 covers 18 residues. Germline CDR1 reads KGHSH; CDR2 reads LQKENI. Trimming shortened V by 5 bases and J by 1 base, and 22 bases separated the two germline ends. The CDR3 loop reads CASSRINEDTSGTDTQYF. As DNA, the CDR3 is TGTGCCAGCTCAAGAATAAACGAGGACACTTCGGGCACAGATACGCAGTATTTT.

This chain links TRBV6-2 or TRBV6-3 with TRBJ1-5; 8 positions match TRBD1. Germline V gene lookup returns CDR1 MNHEY and CDR2 SVGEGT. V lost 0 bases and J lost 7; bases outside the gene matches: 8. This CDR3 comprises 16 residues. DNA of the CDR3: TGTGCCAGCAGTTACTCACGGACAGGGCCCGGGCAGCCCCAGCATTTT. Its protein product is CASSYSRTGPGQPQHF.

V gene TRBV5-4 combines with J gene TRBJ1-6; perhaps TRBD1 as D (6 bases). Germline V lookup: CDR1 SGHNT, CDR2 YYREEE (reference sequence). Trimming took off 4 bases at V and 10 bases at J, with 15 bases between the two ends. CDR3 length equals 14 residues. CDR3 coding DNA: TGTGCCAGCAGCAACAAACAGGGTGGGTCACCCCTCCACTTT. It specifies CASSNKQGGSPLHF.

This clone has just a few counts. The chain uses TRBV7-2 and TRBJ2-2; D gene unclear. Between the trimmed V and J ends, which lost 4 bases and 1 base, there was a span of 7 bases. CDR3 length equals 14 residues. Germline CDR1 is SGHTA and CDR2 is FQGNSA. CDR3 coding DNA: TGTGCCAGCAGCTCAACACAGAACACCGGGGAGCTGTTTTTT. It yields the protein CASSSTQNTGELFF.

The chain couples TRBV18 to TRBJ2-7; possibly TRBD1 for D (6 bases). Germline CDR1 and CDR2: KGHSH and LQKENI. The CDR3 is 16 amino acids. Trimming took off 0 bases at V and 2 bases at J, with 14 bases between the two ends. Here the CDR3 reads CASSPPRQAITYEQYF. Written as DNA, the CDR3 is TGTGCCAGCTCACCACCGCGACAGGCAATTACCTACGAGCAGTACTTC. Drawing the rest from reference TRBV18 and TRBJ2-7, the complete variable domain is NAGVMQNPRHLVRRRGQEARLRCSPMKGHSHVYWYRQLPEEGLKFMVYLQKENIIDESGMPKERFSAEFPKEGPSILRIQQVVRGDSAAYFCASSPPRQAITYEQYFGPGTRLTVT.

CDR3 loop: CASSLVAGSGETQYF. CDR3 in DNA: TGTGCCAGCAGCTTGGTGGCAGGCTCGGGGGAGACCCAGTACTTC. The chain has TRBV5-6 and TRBJ2-5; a possible D gene is TRBD2 (5 bases). Germline loops: CDR1 SGHDT, CDR2 YYEEEE. The V and J ends lost 0 bases and 5 bases respectively, with 14 bases between them. The CDR3 is 15 residues long.

This chain joins TRBV7-6 and TRBJ2-5, with D perhaps matching TRBD2 (6 bases). CDR3 size: 13 residues. Germline V gene lookup returns CDR1 SGHVS and CDR2 FNYEAQ. V was pared by 5 bases and J by 4 bases, with 11 bases between. The CDR3 bases are TGTGCCAGCAGCCCCCCCGGGAGAGAGACCCAGTACTTC. Translated, it gives CASSPPGRETQYF.

The CDR3 spells CASSTSNRENTEAFF. The DNA for the CDR3 is TGTGCCAGCAGCACTAGTAACAGGGAGAACACTGAAGCTTTCTTT. The chain is built from TRBV3-1 (or the pseudogene TRBV3-2) and TRBJ1-1; D is possibly TRBD1 (6 bases). CDR3 length: 15 residues. The germline V gene has CDR1 LGHDT and CDR2 YNNKEL (reference sequence). Trimming removed 5 bases at V and 1 base at J, with 14 bases between.

This clone has just one count. The chain is built from TRBV11-3 and TRBJ1-6; D remains unclear. The length of the CDR3 is 14 residues. Trimming shortened V by 2 bases and J by 5 bases, and 7 bases separated the two germline ends. Germline assignment: CDR1 SGHNT and CDR2 YENEEA. This CDR3 reads CASSLTQNNSPLHF. Here the CDR3 DNA reads TGTGCCAGCAGCTTAACACAGAATAATTCACCCCTCCACTTT. Full variable domain (remainder filled in from reference TRBV11-3 and TRBJ1-6): EAGVVQSPRYKIIEKKQPVAFWCNPISGHNTLYWYLQNLGQGPELLIRYENEEAVDDSQLPKDRFSAERLKGVDSTLKIQPAELGDSAVYLCASSLTQNNSPLHFGNGTRLTVT.

This rearrangement joins TRBV6-6 to TRBJ1-2; 7 bases are a match to TRBD1. After removal of 7 bases from V and 0 bases from J, the junction contained 11 bases not matched to a gene. The CDR3 has 16 residues. The germline V gene has CDR1 MNHNY and CDR2 SVGAGI (reference sequence). CDR3 residues: CASIPGDSKTNYGYTF. Written as DNA, the CDR3 is TGTGCCAGCATCCCAGGGGACAGCAAGACTAACTATGGCTACACCTTC.

The chain uses TRBV10-3 and TRBJ2-7, with D perhaps given as TRBD1 or TRBD2 (6 bases each). This CDR3 spans 15 amino acids. Trimming left V 3 bases short and J 7 bases short, with 19 bases between. Germline values: CDR1 ENHRY, CDR2 SYGVKD. The CDR3 loop is CAISEQQGGPMEQYF. CDR3 nucleotides: TGTGCCATCAGTGAACAACAGGGAGGTCCGATGGAGCAGTACTTC.

The J gene is TRBJ2-2, the V gene TRBV5-1, with no clear D. V was trimmed by 1 base and J by 5 bases, leaving 6 bases between them. The CDR3 loop spans 13 amino acids. Germline V gives CDR1 SGHRS, CDR2 YFSETQ. The CDR3 is CASSLLETGELFF. Written as DNA, the CDR3 is TGCGCCAGCAGCTTGTTAGAGACCGGGGAGCTGTTTTTT.

The count of this clone is one. V usage is TRBV28 and J usage is TRBJ1-5; D unresolved. Trimming removed 2 bases at V and 2 bases at J, with 13 bases between. The CDR3 is 16 amino acids. Germline CDR1 reads MDHEN; CDR2 reads SYDVKM. The CDR3 region has the DNA TGTGCCAGCAGTTTACCCGGGCCCCAGGGCAATCAGCCCCAGCATTTT. Translating it yields CASSLPGPQGNQPQHF.

The rearrangement joins TRBV28 to TRBJ2-1; 8 bases are shared with TRBD2. This CDR3 is built from 15 residues. The junction had 7 bases not matched to a gene; V was cut back by 5 bases and J by 4 bases. Germline CDR1 MDHEN, CDR2 SYDVKM. CDR3 nucleotides: TGTGCCAGCAGTACCATAGCGGGAACATACAATGAGCAGTTCTTC. This translates into CASSTIAGTYNEQFF.

The chain employs TRBV11-2 and TRBJ2-5; no firm D call. Between the trimmed V and J ends, which lost 2 bases and 5 bases, there was a span of 9 bases. This CDR3 has 13 residues. The V gene's germline CDR1 is SGHAT and CDR2 FQNNGV. The CDR3 nucleotides read TGTGCCAGCAGCTTACCTAGTAGGGAGACCCAGTACTTC. Translation gives CASSLPSRETQYF.

The chain combines TRBV5-1 with TRBJ2-7; 10 positions match TRBD2. Germline assignment: CDR1 SGHRS and CDR2 YFSETQ. This CDR3 contains 13 residues. V lost 4 bases and J lost 10; bases outside the gene matches: 8. As DNA, the CDR3 is TGCGCCAGCAGCGAGCAGGCTAGCGGGAGCCAGTACTTC. As protein: CASSEQASGSQYF.

In its sample, this clone was seen a few times. The rearrangement uses TRBV11-3 and TRBJ1-6; D gene ambiguous. The length of the CDR3 is 14 residues. Between the trimmed V and J ends, which lost 0 bases and 7 bases, there was a span of 7 bases. CDR1 and CDR2 from the germline V gene are SGHNT and YENEEA. This CDR3 is CASSLDPDNSPLHF. For the CDR3, the DNA is TGTGCCAGCAGCTTAGATCCTGACAATTCACCCCTCCACTTT.

This clone was seen only a few times. The rearrangement uses TRBV28 and TRBJ1-6; TRBD1 is a possible D gene (6 bases). Between the trimmed V and J ends, which lost 5 bases and 6 bases, there was a span of 14 bases. Germline CDR1 and CDR2: MDHEN and SYDVKM. CDR3 length: 15 residues. The CDR3 region has the DNA TGTGCCAGCAGTCTCGGCAGGGGTGGTAATTCACCCCTCCACTTT. Translating gives CASSLGRGGNSPLHF.

V and J are TRBV24-1 and TRBJ2-5, with D tentatively TRBD1 (5 bases). CDR1 and CDR2 from the germline V gene are KGHDR and SFDVKD. There are 15 residues in the CDR3. V was clipped by 5 bases and J by 2 bases, with 14 bases between them. CDR3 in amino acids: CATSAIEQGQETQYF. CDR3 nucleotide sequence: TGTGCCACCAGTGCTATCGAGCAGGGACAAGAGACCCAGTACTTC.

Written as DNA, the CDR3 is TGTGCCAGCAGTTACCCGACAGGGGGTATGAACACTGAAGCTTTCTTT. It encodes CASSYPTGGMNTEAFF. The rearrangement links TRBV6-2 or TRBV6-3 to TRBJ1-1, with 9 bases matching TRBD1. The CDR3 consists of 16 residues. The V and J ends lost 2 bases and 0 bases, in that order; junction bases with no gene match: 4. CDR1 is MNHEY and CDR2 is SVGEGT in the germline V gene.

This rearrangement joins TRBV5-1 to TRBJ2-1; 8 bases align to TRBD2. Trimming at V came to 4 bases and at J to 5 bases, leaving 8 bases not matched to a gene. The CDR3 loop spans 15 amino acids. Germline assignment: CDR1 SGHRS and CDR2 YFSETQ. CDR3 sequence (DNA): TGCGCCAGCAGCCCCGGCGGGGGGCGGAACAATGAGCAGTTCTTC. It specifies CASSPGGGRNNEQFF.

The V gene is TRBV5-4, the J gene TRBJ2-7; TRBD1 matches 11 bases. CDR3 length equals 15 residues. V shed 4 bases and J 4 bases; nucleotides not matched to a gene: 7. Germline lookup yields CDR1 SGHNT and CDR2 YYREEE (reference sequence). CDR3 protein: CASSLKDRGPYEQYF. DNA for the CDR3: TGTGCCAGCAGCCTGAAGGACAGGGGGCCATACGAGCAGTACTTC.

This clone appeared a single time. The J gene is TRBJ2-6, the V gene TRBV3-1 (or the pseudogene TRBV3-2); the D is unclear. The V end lost 1 base, the J end lost 1 base, and 11 bases lay between the germline ends. This CDR3 is 17 amino acids long. Germline V gene sequence: CDR1 LGHDT, CDR2 YNNKEL (reference sequence). The CDR3 region is CASSQGLVLSGANVLTF. The CDR3 coding sequence is TGTGCCAGCAGCCAAGGGCTAGTATTGTCTGGGGCCAACGTCCTGACTTTC.

V usage is TRBV6-1 and J usage is TRBJ1-2; D not certain. The CDR3 runs to 12 residues. V lost 2 bases and J 6 bases, leaving 7 bases between the germline ends. Germline V gene lookup returns CDR1 MNHNS and CDR2 SASEGT. The CDR3 sequence is CASSEQADGYTF. The DNA of the CDR3 is TGTGCCAGCAGTGAACAGGCTGATGGCTACACCTTC.

The V gene is TRBV16, the J gene TRBJ1-4, with TRBD1 matching over 7 bases. V shed 7 bases, J shed 5 bases, and the junction held 7 bases outside the gene matches. Per germline, CDR1 KGHSY and CDR2 FQNENV. The CDR3 runs to 14 residues. The CDR3 protein is CASTPGTANEKLFF. In nucleotides, the CDR3 is TGTGCCAGCACACCGGGGACAGCGAATGAAAAACTGTTTTTT.

This clone is medium-sized within its sample. This sequence joins TRBV7-8 and TRBJ2-6; D is perhaps TRBD2 (5 bases). CDR1 SGHVS and CDR2 FQNEAQ come from the germline V gene. Trimming took off 7 bases at V and 1 base at J, with 11 bases between the two ends. This CDR3 is 15 amino acids long. The CDR3, as DNA: TGTGCCAGCACCTGGAGGCGTTCTGGGGCCAACGTCCTGACTTTC. The encoded protein is CASTWRRSGANVLTF.

The J gene is TRBJ1-4, the V gene TRBV10-3, with D hard to call. CDR1 is ENHRY and CDR2 is SYGVKD in the germline V gene. The ends were cut back, 5 bases at V and 5 bases at J, with 6 bases in the middle. This CDR3 contains 12 residues. CDR3 in DNA: TGTGCCATCAGTAAATTGAATGAAAAACTGTTTTTT. It specifies CAISKLNEKLFF.

The chain employs TRBV30 and TRBJ1-3; D remains unclear. Germline lookup yields CDR1 GTSNPN and CDR2 SVGIG (reference sequence). The length of the CDR3 is 14 residues. V lost 5 bases to trimming and J lost 0 bases, with 11 bases between them. In DNA, the CDR3 is TGTGCCTGGCTAAGAGGCCGCTCTGGAAACACCATATATTTT. Protein: CAWLRGRSGNTIYF.

The chain combines TRBV30 with TRBJ2-4; D may be TRBD1 (6 bases). The CDR3 totals 15 residues. Germline V CDR1 and CDR2: GTSNPN, SVGIG (reference sequence). V dropped 2 bases and J dropped 2 bases, with 13 bases sitting between them. CDR3 coding DNA: TGTGCCTGGAGTCAGTACAGGGTATCCAAAAACATTCAGTACTTC. Protein sequence: CAWSQYRVSKNIQYF.

This clone was seen only a few times. This chain connects TRBV5-5 to TRBJ1-4, with D unresolved. The germline CDR1 and CDR2 sequences are SGHKS and YYEKEE (reference sequence). The CDR3 covers 14 residues. V lost 0 bases and J 2 bases, leaving 5 bases between the germline ends. CDR3 bases: TGTGCCAGCAGCTTGGTAATTACTAATGAAAAACTGTTTTTT. It encodes CASSLVITNEKLFF. Based on the CDR3 plus reference TRBV5-5 and TRBJ1-4, the full variable domain is DAGVTQSPTHLIKTRGQQVTLRCSPISGHKSVSWYQQVLGQGPQFIFQYYEKEERGRGNFPDRFSARQFPNYSSELNVNALLLGDSALYLCASSLVITNEKLFFGSGTQLSVL.